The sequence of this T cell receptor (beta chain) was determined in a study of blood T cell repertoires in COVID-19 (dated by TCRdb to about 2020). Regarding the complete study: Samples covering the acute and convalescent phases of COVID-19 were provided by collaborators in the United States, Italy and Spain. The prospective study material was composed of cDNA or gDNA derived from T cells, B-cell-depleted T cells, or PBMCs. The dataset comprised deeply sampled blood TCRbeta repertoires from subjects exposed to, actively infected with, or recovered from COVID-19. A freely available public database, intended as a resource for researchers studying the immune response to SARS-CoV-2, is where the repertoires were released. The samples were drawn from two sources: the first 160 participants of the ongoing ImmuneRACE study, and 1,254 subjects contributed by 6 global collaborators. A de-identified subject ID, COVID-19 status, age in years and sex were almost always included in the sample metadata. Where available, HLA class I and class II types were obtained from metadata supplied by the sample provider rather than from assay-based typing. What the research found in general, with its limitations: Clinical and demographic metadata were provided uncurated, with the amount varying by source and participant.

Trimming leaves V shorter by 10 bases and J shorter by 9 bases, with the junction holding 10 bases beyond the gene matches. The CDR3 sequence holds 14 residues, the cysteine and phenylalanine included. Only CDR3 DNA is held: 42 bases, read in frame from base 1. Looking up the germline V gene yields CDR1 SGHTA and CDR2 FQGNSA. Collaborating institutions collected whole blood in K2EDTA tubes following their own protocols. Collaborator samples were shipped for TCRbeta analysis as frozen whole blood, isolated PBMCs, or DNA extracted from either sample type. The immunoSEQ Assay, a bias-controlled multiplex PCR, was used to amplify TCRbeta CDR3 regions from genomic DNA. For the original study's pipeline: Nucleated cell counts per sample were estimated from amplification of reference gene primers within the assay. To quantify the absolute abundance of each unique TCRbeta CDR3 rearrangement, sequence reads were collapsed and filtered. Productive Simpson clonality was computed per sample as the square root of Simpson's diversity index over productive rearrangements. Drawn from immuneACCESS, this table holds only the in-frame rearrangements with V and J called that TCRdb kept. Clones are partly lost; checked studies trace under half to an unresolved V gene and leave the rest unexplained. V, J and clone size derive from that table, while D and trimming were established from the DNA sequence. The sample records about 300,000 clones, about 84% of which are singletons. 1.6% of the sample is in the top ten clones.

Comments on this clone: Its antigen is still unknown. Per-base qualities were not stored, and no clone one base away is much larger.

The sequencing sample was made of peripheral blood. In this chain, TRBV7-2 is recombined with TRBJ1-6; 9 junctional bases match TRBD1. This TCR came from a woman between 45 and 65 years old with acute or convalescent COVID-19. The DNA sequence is TGTGCCACCCAGGCCGGGACAGGGACTTCACCCCTCCACTTT. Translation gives CATQAGTGTSPLHF.